The text below deals with one T cell receptor beta chain. The antigen is undetermined. This CDR3 region has 13 residues. Losses at the gene ends were 3 bases for V and 7 bases for J; bases not matched to a gene: 2. Germline lookup yields CDR1 MNHNS and CDR2 SASEGT. TCRdb reprocessed the reads via MiXCR and lists one record per CDR3 protein. The sample has approximately 1,000,000 distinct CDR3 sequences; roughly a third are singletons. This record belongs to a study of T cell repertoires in cytomegalovirus infection. Study information: Researchers turned to recently identified HLA-C-restricted CMV epitopes as well as well-studied HLA-B-restricted ones. Signatures in public TCR beta sequences pointed to both CMV infection and matching HLA type. Study results and limitations: HLA-C-restricted CMV-specific TCR beta clonotypes were dominant in the ex vivo response. Carriers of CMV plus the relevant HLA were identified by cumulative public TCR beta family frequency.

Specimen: cultured CD8+ T cells from PBMCs, collected from culture after CMV antigen stimulation. This chain joins TRBV6-1 and TRBJ1-4, with 7 bases aligning to TRBD1. The TCR sequence derives from a human donor in good health (CMV status not recorded). Some clones in this sample may be carry-over from other donors' samples. Here the CDR3 DNA reads TGTGCCAGCAGTGATGCAGGGGGTGAAAAACTGTTTTTT. Its translation is CASSDAGGEKLFF.